The 25 T cell receptor beta chains below come from one sample, sequenced in a study of early T cells in non-severe SARS-CoV-2 infection. TCRdb re-called the 5' RACE reads through MiXCR, storing one row per CDR3 protein. The profile shows approximately 60,000 distinct CDR3 sequences, about 12% of them singletons. Source material: whole blood. These TCRs come from an adult who was a healthcare worker with PCR-confirmed SARS-CoV-2 infection or an uninfected control (not recorded which).

This clonotype turned up a few times. The V call is TRBV5-6, the J call TRBJ1-5, with a possible D match to TRBD1 (5 bases). Germline assignment: CDR1 SGHDT and CDR2 YYEEEE. The CDR3 consists of 14 residues. Trimming shortened V by 3 bases and J by 2 bases, and 9 bases separated the two germline ends. The CDR3 coding sequence is TGTGCCAGCAGCTCCCAACAGGGCAATCAGCCCCAGCATTTT. Its protein is CASSSQQGNQPQHF. Full variable domain (outside the CDR3, taken from reference TRBV5-6 and TRBJ1-5): DAGVTQSPTHLIKTRGQQVTLRCSPKSGHDTVSWYQQALGQGPQFIFQYYEEEERQRGNFPDRFSGHQFPNYSSELNVNALLLGDSALYLCASSSQQGNQPQHFGDGTRLSIL.

This clonotype was picked up a small number of times. The V gene is TRBV27, the J gene TRBJ1-6; D is unresolved. The CDR3 consists of 13 residues. With 6 bases removed from V and 6 bases from J, the gap between germline ends came to 9 bases. Germline V CDR1 and CDR2: MNHEY, SMNVEV (reference sequence). The CDR3 coding sequence is TGTGCCAGCAGAGGGAAGAGTAATTCACCCCTCCACTTT. It encodes CASRGKSNSPLHF.

This clonotype was observed a few times. The chain combines TRBV20-1 with TRBJ2-1; 10 bases are a match to TRBD1. Germline V gene data show CDR1 as DFQATT and CDR2 as SNEGSKA (reference sequence). This CDR3 region has 14 residues. Trimming took 5 bases from V and 7 from J; bases not matched to a gene: 8. The CDR3 DNA is TGCAGTGCTTTTAAGCCGGGACAGGGGAATGAGCAGTTCTTC. It translates to CSAFKPGQGNEQFF.

The CDR3 nucleotides read TGTGCCAGCAGCTTGACTAGCACTACCCAAGAGACCCAGTACTTC. Translated, it gives CASSLTSTTQETQYF. The V call is TRBV5-4, the J call TRBJ2-5; D is perhaps TRBD2 (6 bases). In germline, CDR1 is SGHNT, CDR2 YYREEE (reference sequence). Trimming removed 1 base from V and 1 base from J, with 11 bases in between. The CDR3 runs 15 residues.

This clonotype appeared many times. V and J are TRBV10-2 and TRBJ2-7; D not resolved. V dropped 5 bases and J dropped 0 bases, with 11 bases sitting between them. The CDR3 spans 14 residues. Germline CDR1 reads WSHSY; CDR2 reads SAAADI. CDR3 sequence: CASSSARSSYEQYF. The CDR3 DNA sequence: TGCGCCAGCAGTTCTGCCCGCTCCTCCTACGAGCAGTACTTC.

This clonotype appeared many times. The chain links TRBV4-3 to TRBJ2-6, with 9 positions matching TRBD1. Germline V gene data show CDR1 as LGHNA and CDR2 as YSLEER. Trimming cost V 0 bases and J 0 bases; bases outside gene matches: 18. This CDR3 region has 23 residues. Written as DNA, the CDR3 is TGCGCCAGCAGCCAAGAATTGGGACAGGGACCCAAAACCCCTAGCTCTGGGGCCAACGTCCTGACTTTC. This codes for CASSQELGQGPKTPSSGANVLTF.

At least ten counts were recorded for this clonotype. The CDR3 spells CASSELGLTDTQYF. The CDR3 coding sequence is TGCGCCAGCAGTGAGTTGGGGCTGACAGATACGCAGTATTTT. The chain links TRBV10-1 to TRBJ2-3; maybe TRBD1 (5 bases). The V gene lost 1 base and the J gene lost 3 bases, with 8 bases spanning the gap. The germline gives CDR1 WNHNN, CDR2 SYGVQD (reference sequence). The CDR3 runs to 14 residues.

This clonotype was recorded at least ten times. This chain connects TRBV2 to TRBJ2-7; D gene ambiguous. With 2 bases removed from V and 5 bases from J, the gap between germline ends came to 13 bases. Germline V CDR1 and CDR2: SNHLY, FYNNEI. The CDR3 spans 14 residues. The CDR3 loop reads CASSESSFGNEQYF. CDR3 nucleotides: TGTGCCAGCAGTGAATCTTCGTTTGGAAACGAGCAGTACTTC.

This clonotype was found many times. V usage is TRBV29-1 and J usage is TRBJ1-1; D might be TRBD1 (5 bases). Trimming took off 5 bases at V and 4 bases at J, with 11 bases between the two ends. The CDR3 is 12 amino acids. Germline loops: CDR1 SQVTM, CDR2 ANQGSEA. The CDR3 is CSVLRGLTEAFF. In nucleotides, the CDR3 is TGCAGCGTTTTAAGGGGACTCACTGAAGCTTTCTTT.

The sample holds a few counts of this clonotype. The V and J genes are TRBV6-2 or TRBV6-3 and TRBJ2-1; 14 bases are a match to TRBD2. Germline V CDR1 and CDR2: MNHEY, SVGEGT. The CDR3 is 17 residues long. V shed 4 bases, J shed 2 bases, and the junction held 4 bases outside the gene matches. The CDR3 region is CASSSRLAGGTYNEQFF. CDR3 nucleotides: TGTGCCAGCAGTTCCCGACTAGCGGGGGGGACCTACAATGAGCAGTTCTTC.

The chain combines TRBV10-2 with TRBJ1-2, with TRBD1 matching 7 bases. CDR1 is WSHSY and CDR2 is SAAADI in the germline V gene. The CDR3 runs 15 residues. V shed 3 bases and J 1 base; nucleotides not matched to a gene: 5. CDR3 sequence reads: CASSEGQALNYGYTF. The DNA for the CDR3 is TGCGCCAGCAGTGAAGGACAGGCGCTTAACTATGGCTACACCTTC.

This clonotype was observed a handful of times. The chain has TRBV18 and TRBJ1-2, with D uncertain. CDR3 length: 14 amino acids. Germline V gene lookup returns CDR1 KGHSH and CDR2 LQKENI. V was trimmed by 2 bases and J by 8 bases, leaving 15 bases between them. The DNA of the CDR3 is TGTGCCAGCTCACCAGGGCGCGGAGAGTGGGGCTACACCTTC. Translated, it gives CASSPGRGEWGYTF.

The chain combines TRBV7-2 with TRBJ2-7; TRBD1 matches at 8 bases. Looked up from germline, CDR1 is SGHTA and CDR2 is FQGNSA. V was clipped by 5 bases and J by 5 bases; unmatched bases: 11. The CDR3 has 15 amino acids. The CDR3 DNA reads TGTGCCAGCAGCAGGGGACAGGTATTTGTCCACGAGCAGTACTTC. Amino acids: CASSRGQVFVHEQYF.

The gene calls are TRBV29-1 and TRBJ2-7; D unclear. CDR3 length equals 12 residues. The V end was cut by 6 bases, the J end by 1 base, with 10 bases between. Germline V gene data show CDR1 as SQVTM and CDR2 as ANQGSEA. CDR3 DNA: TGCAGCGTGTTGGAAAAGTCCTACGAGCAGTACTTC. It encodes CSVLEKSYEQYF.

This clonotype was observed a handful of times. V and J are TRBV7-8 and TRBJ2-3; no reliable D call. V was trimmed by 1 base and J by 2 bases, leaving 7 bases between them. The CDR3 contains 14 residues. Germline V gene data show CDR1 as SGHVS and CDR2 as FQNEAQ. CDR3 loop: CASSLGADTDTQYF. The CDR3 DNA follows: TGTGCCAGCAGCTTAGGAGCTGACACAGATACGCAGTATTTT.

This clonotype was seen a handful of times. The chain carries TRBV7-9 and TRBJ2-1; D unresolved. The V and J ends lost 5 bases and 6 bases respectively, with 5 bases between them. The CDR3 runs 11 residues. Germline V CDR1 and CDR2: SEHNR, FQNEAQ (reference sequence). CDR3 loop: CASSNGNEQFF. For the CDR3, the DNA is TGTGCCAGCAGCAACGGCAATGAGCAGTTCTTC.

The chain has TRBV19 and TRBJ2-1; D may match TRBD1 or TRBD2 (6 bases each). Germline V gene sequence: CDR1 LNHDA, CDR2 SQIVND (reference sequence). Between the trimmed V and J ends, which lost 6 bases and 9 bases, there was a span of 21 bases. The CDR3 spans 15 residues. CDR3 nucleotides: TGTGCCAGTAGAAAAGAGGGGGGTGGGGAGCGTGAGCAGTTCTTC. It codes for CASRKEGGGEREQFF.

At least ten counts were recorded for this clonotype. The chain employs TRBV11-2 and TRBJ2-7; tentative D call: TRBD2 (6 bases). Per the germline V gene, CDR1 is SGHAT and CDR2 is FQNNGV. V was clipped by 5 bases and J by 6 bases, with 8 bases between them. The CDR3 sequence is 11 residues long. CDR3 bases: TGTGCCAGCAGCCCCGGGGGCGAGCAGTACTTC. Amino acid sequence: CASSPGGEQYF. The full variable domain, completed using reference TRBV11-2 and TRBJ2-7, is EAGVAQSPRYKIIEKRQSVAFWCNPISGHATLYWYQQILGQGPKLLIQFQNNGVVDDSQLPKDRFSAERLKGVDSTLKIQPAKLEDSAVYLCASSPGGEQYFGPGTRLTVT.

This clonotype was found a few times. The CDR3 DNA reads as TGCAGTGCTAGCAGAGGCGGGGGGGGCACAGATACGCAGTATTTT. Its translation: CSASRGGGGTDTQYF. This chain links TRBV20-1 with TRBJ2-3; 9 nucleotides align to TRBD2. V shed 3 bases, J shed 1 base, and the junction held 5 bases outside the gene matches. Germline lookup yields CDR1 DFQATT and CDR2 SNEGSKA (reference sequence). The CDR3 length is 15 residues.

The chain has TRBV30 and TRBJ2-5; D might be TRBD2 (5 bases). The length of the CDR3 is 19 residues. The V end lost 0 bases, the J end lost 4 bases, and 27 bases lay between the germline ends. From germline, CDR1 is GTSNPN and CDR2 SVGIG (reference sequence). The CDR3 loop is CAWSVGWTSGIPRRETQYF. The CDR3 coding sequence is TGTGCCTGGAGTGTAGGATGGACCTCCGGGATCCCTAGGAGAGAGACCCAGTACTTC.

This clonotype was observed a few times. This chain links TRBV28 with TRBJ1-1, with 7 positions matching TRBD1. The trim removed 4 bases at V and 4 bases at J, leaving 3 bases unmatched. Germline lookup yields CDR1 MDHEN and CDR2 SYDVKM. This CDR3 has 13 residues. The CDR3 DNA reads as TGTGCCAGCAGTTCGGGACAGACCACTGAAGCTTTCTTT. It encodes CASSSGQTTEAFF.

This clonotype was counted between two and nine times. The chain combines TRBV4-3 with TRBJ2-1; D is perhaps TRBD1 (5 bases). CDR1 is LGHNA, CDR2 YSLEER, per germline. This CDR3 region has 15 residues. The germline V and J ends were trimmed by 7 bases and 3 bases, with 16 bases remaining between them. DNA for the CDR3: TGCGCCAGCATGCCTGCGCGCGGACACTACAATGAGCAGTTCTTC. Translated, it gives CASMPARGHYNEQFF.

This clonotype was observed at least ten times. The V gene is TRBV3-1, the J gene TRBJ2-7; TRBD1 is a possible D gene (6 bases). In germline, CDR1 is LGHDT, CDR2 YNNKEL (reference sequence). This CDR3 contains 12 residues. V lost 6 bases and J 4 bases, leaving 10 bases between the germline ends. DNA for the CDR3: TGTGCCAGCAGTCCAACAGGGTACGAGCAGTACTTC. It is translated as CASSPTGYEQYF.

This clonotype has a count of ten or more. The rearrangement joins TRBV7-9 to TRBJ2-1, with no clear D. V dropped 4 bases and J dropped 5 bases, with 15 bases sitting between them. The germline gives CDR1 SEHNR, CDR2 FQNEAQ (reference sequence). This CDR3 has 15 amino acids. CDR3 residues: CASSYELSDHNEQFF. The CDR3 bases are TGTGCCAGCAGCTATGAACTCTCCGACCACAATGAGCAGTTCTTC.

The chain uses TRBV7-9 and TRBJ1-1; D is uncertain. V lost 4 bases to trimming and J lost 6 bases, with 15 bases between them. This CDR3 comprises 14 residues. Looked up from germline, CDR1 is SEHNR and CDR2 is FQNEAQ (reference sequence). The CDR3 region has the DNA TGTGCCAGCAGCTCCATGATAACCACTCCTGAAGCTTTCTTT. Translated: CASSSMITTPEAFF.